The sequence of this TCR beta chain was determined in a study of human T cells and chemical hapten exposure. As for time point: patch test 1, 2 weeks after DPC sensitization. Treatment of the sample: therapeutic diphenylcyclopropenone sensitization with weekly scalp DPC. It was from unfractionated whole blood that total RNA was extracted. TCRdb re-called the RACE reads through MiXCR, storing one row per CDR3 protein. The sample includes around 380,000 distinct CDR3 sequences, about 4.4% of them seen just once. This CDR3 is 13 amino acids long. Trimming removed 3 bases at V and 7 bases at J, with 12 bases between. CDR1 LGHNA and CDR2 YNFKEQ come from the germline V gene.

The starting material was whole blood, obtained in connection with sensitization to the hapten diphenylcyclopropenone (DPC). The rearrangement uses TRBV4-2 and TRBJ1-2; maybe TRBD1 (6 bases). This clonotype was sampled from a woman aged 50 to 60 with alopecia areata. Some clones in this sample may be carry-over from other donors' samples. CDR3 DNA sequence: TGTGCCAGCAGCCAGGCACAGGGAAGTGGCTACACCTTC. Its protein is CASSQAQGSGYTF.